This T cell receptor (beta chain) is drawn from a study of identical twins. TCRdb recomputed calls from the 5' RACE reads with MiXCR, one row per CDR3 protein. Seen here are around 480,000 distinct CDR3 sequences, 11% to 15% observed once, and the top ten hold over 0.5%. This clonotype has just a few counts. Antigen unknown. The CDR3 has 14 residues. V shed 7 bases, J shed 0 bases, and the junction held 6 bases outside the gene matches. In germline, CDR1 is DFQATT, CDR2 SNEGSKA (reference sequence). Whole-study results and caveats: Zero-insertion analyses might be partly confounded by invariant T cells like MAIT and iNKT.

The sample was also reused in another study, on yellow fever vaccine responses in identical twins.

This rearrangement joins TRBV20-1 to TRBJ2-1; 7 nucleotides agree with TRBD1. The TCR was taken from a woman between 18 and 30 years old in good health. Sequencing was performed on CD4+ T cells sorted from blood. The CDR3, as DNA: TGCAGTGTACCGACAGGGAGCTCCTACAATGAGCAGTTCTTC. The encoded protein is CSVPTGSSYNEQFF.